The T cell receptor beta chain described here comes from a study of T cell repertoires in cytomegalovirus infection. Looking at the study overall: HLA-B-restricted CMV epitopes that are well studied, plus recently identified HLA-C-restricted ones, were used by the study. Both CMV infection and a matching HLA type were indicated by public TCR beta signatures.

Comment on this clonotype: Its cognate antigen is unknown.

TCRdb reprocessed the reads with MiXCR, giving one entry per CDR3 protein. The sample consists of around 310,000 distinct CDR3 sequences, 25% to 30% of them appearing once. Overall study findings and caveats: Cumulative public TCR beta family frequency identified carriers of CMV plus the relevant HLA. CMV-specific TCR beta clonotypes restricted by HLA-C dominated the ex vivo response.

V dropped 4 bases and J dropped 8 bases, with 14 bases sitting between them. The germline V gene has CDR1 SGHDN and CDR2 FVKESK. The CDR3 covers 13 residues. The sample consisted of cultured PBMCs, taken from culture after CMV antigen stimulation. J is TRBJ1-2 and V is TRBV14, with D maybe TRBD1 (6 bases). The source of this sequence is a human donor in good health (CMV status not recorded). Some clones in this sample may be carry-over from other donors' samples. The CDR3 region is CASSREGRGGYTF. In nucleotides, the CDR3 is TGTGCCAGCAGCCGCGAGGGTAGGGGGGGCTACACCTTC.